Listed below are T cell receptor beta chains from one sample, sequenced in a study of Graves' ophthalmopathy and Graves' hyperthyroidism. TCRdb analysed the multiplex PCR reads with MiXCR anew, one entry per CDR3 protein. The sample holds 900,000 to 1,200,000 distinct CDR3 sequences, 36% seen once. The sequencing input was peripheral blood or thyroid tissue (not recorded which). Source of these receptors: an adult man with Graves' hyperthyroidism. The CDR3 runs from the conserved cysteine through the conserved F or W. A D gene is named only where the DNA matches it firmly. The listing skips clone size in some rows; elsewhere it reads once, few, many or a size class.

cdr3_nt	cdr3_aa	j_call	clone_size	d_call	v_call
TGTGCCATCAGTGGGGGACTAGCGGGAGACTTGGCGCGGGAGACCCAGTACTTC	CAISGGLAGDLARETQYF	TRBJ2-5	-	TRBD2	TRBV10-3
TGTGCCAGCAGCCAAGATGTAGATGGCTACACCTTC	CASSQDVDGYTF	TRBJ1-2	many	-	TRBV3-1
TGTGCCAGCAGCCAAAGGGACAGGGTCGGCAATCAGCCCCAGCATTTT	CASSQRDRVGNQPQHF	TRBJ1-5	many	TRBD1	TRBV6-1
TGTGCCAGCAGCCCACAGGGACAGTCTGCGGAGACCCAGTACTTC	CASSPQGQSAETQYF	TRBJ2-5	-	TRBD1	TRBV7-2
TGTGCCAGCAGCGTAGGGGCTCTCTCCTACGAGCAGTACTTC	CASSVGALSYEQYF	TRBJ2-7	few	-	TRBV9
TGTGCCAGCAGCCCTCAGTCGGGACACGCGAACTATGGCTACACCTTC	CASSPQSGHANYGYTF	TRBJ1-2	many	-	TRBV7-9
TGTGCCATCAGGGATGAAGTAGGGAAGACTGCTGAAGCTTTCTTT	CAIRDEVGKTAEAFF	TRBJ1-1	many	-	TRBV10-3
TGTGCCAGCAGTGAATCGAGGTCTTACGAGCAGTACTTC	CASSESRSYEQYF	TRBJ2-7	many	-	TRBV25-1
TGCGCCAGCAGTGAGTCTAGCCGCCCCTACGAGCAGTACTTC	CASSESSRPYEQYF	TRBJ2-7	once	-	TRBV10-2
TGTGCCACCAGTGAACTTAGACTAGCGGGGGGGCAAGAGACCCAGTACTTC	CATSELRLAGGQETQYF	TRBJ2-5	-	TRBD2	TRBV24-1
TGTGCCAGCAGCTTCGAGGGGAGTGTGATGAGCCAAGAGACCCAGTACTTC	CASSFEGSVMSQETQYF	TRBJ2-5	many	-	TRBV7-9
TGTGCCAGCAGTACGGATCAGGGGGAGGAAGAGACCCAGTACTTC	CASSTDQGEEETQYF	TRBJ2-5	many	-	TRBV12-3/TRBV12-4
TGTGCCACCTCAGCACGACAGGGGGCCGAAGCTTTCTTT	CATSARQGAEAFF	TRBJ1-1	-	TRBD1	TRBV2
TGTGCCAGCAGTGAAGCGTTCTTCTCCATAAACTATGGCTACACCTTC	CASSEAFFSINYGYTF	TRBJ1-2	many	-	TRBV6-1
TGTGCCAGCAATGGGGGTTACTATGAAGCTTTCTTT	CASNGGYYEAFF	TRBJ1-1	-	-	TRBV6-1
TGTGCCACCAGCAGAGGCTTGTTGCGGACCCAGTACGAGCAGTACTTC	CATSRGLLRTQYEQYF	TRBJ2-7	many	-	TRBV15
TGTGCCAGCAGTTTCGGACAGGGGGTGATCTACGAGCAGTACTTC	CASSFGQGVIYEQYF	TRBJ2-7	-	TRBD1	TRBV6-5
TGTGCCATTAATGACGGTAGCTCAACAGCCGGGACTCAAGAGACCCAGTACTTC	CAINDGSSTAGTQETQYF	TRBJ2-5	-	-	TRBV10-3
TGTGCCAGCAGCTTAGGGCAGGGGGCCCAAGACTATGGCTACACCTTC	CASSLGQGAQDYGYTF	TRBJ1-2	few	TRBD1	TRBV7-9
TGTGCCAGCAGCCAAGCTGGGACTTTGAGCACCTACGAGCAGTACTTC	CASSQAGTLSTYEQYF	TRBJ2-7	many	-	TRBV4-2
TGTGCCAGCAGCTTAGACAGACAAGAGACCCAGTACTTC	CASSLDRQETQYF	TRBJ2-5	many	-	TRBV7-6
TGTGCCAGCAGCCAAGATGCGAGGTTTGGCTACACCTTC	CASSQDARFGYTF	TRBJ1-2	few	-	TRBV14
TGTGCCAGCAGTTACTCGGGGAGCCCGCTCGAGCAGTACTTC	CASSYSGSPLEQYF	TRBJ2-7	few	-	TRBV6-6
TGCAGCGTTGGGACTAGCGGGTCGTACAATGAGCAGTTCTTC	CSVGTSGSYNEQFF	TRBJ2-1	-	TRBD2	TRBV29-1
TGTGCCAGCACAGTTTCCACAGGGCATCAGCCCCAGCATTTT	CASTVSTGHQPQHF	TRBJ1-5	many	-	TRBV12-3/TRBV12-4
TGTGCCAGCAGCCCGACGACAGGGGCGAACACTGAAGCTTTCTTT	CASSPTTGANTEAFF	TRBJ1-1	few	TRBD1	TRBV5-6
TGTGCCACCGCCCGGGACTCAACCTACGAGCAGTACTTC	CATARDSTYEQYF	TRBJ2-7	many	-	TRBV24-1
TGTGCCAGCACTACGGGGCAGGGCGCGAACACCGGGGAGCTGTTTTTT	CASTTGQGANTGELFF	TRBJ2-2	-	-	TRBV10-3
TGTGCCAGCAGCGAAGTCGGGGGCCACGGCTACGAGCAGTACTTC	CASSEVGGHGYEQYF	TRBJ2-7	many	-	TRBV7-3
TGCAGTGCTTGGGAGGTAGTGAACACCGGGGAGCTGTTTTTT	CSAWEVVNTGELFF	TRBJ2-2	-	-	TRBV20-1
TGTGCCATCAGGAAAGGACAGGGCTCCTACGAGCAGTACTTC	CAIRKGQGSYEQYF	TRBJ2-7	-	TRBD1	TRBV10-3
TGCAGCGTTGAAGGGCTAGCGGGAATTGGAGAGACCCAGTACTTC	CSVEGLAGIGETQYF	TRBJ2-5	many	TRBD2	TRBV29-1
TGCGCCAGCAGCTTTCGTTCAGAAGGAGTGAACACTGAAGCTTTCTTT	CASSFRSEGVNTEAFF	TRBJ1-1	few	-	TRBV5-1
TGTGCCAGCGGTCCAGGGGTCTCCTACGAGCAGTACTTC	CASGPGVSYEQYF	TRBJ2-7	-	-	TRBV12-3/TRBV12-4
TGCAGTGCTAGCCCGGGACTAACTGAGGAGGAGACCCAGTACTTC	CSASPGLTEEETQYF	TRBJ2-5	few	TRBD2	TRBV20-1
TGTGCCAGCATCGGCGGTGTGGGCTACACCTTC	CASIGGVGYTF	TRBJ1-2	many	-	TRBV2